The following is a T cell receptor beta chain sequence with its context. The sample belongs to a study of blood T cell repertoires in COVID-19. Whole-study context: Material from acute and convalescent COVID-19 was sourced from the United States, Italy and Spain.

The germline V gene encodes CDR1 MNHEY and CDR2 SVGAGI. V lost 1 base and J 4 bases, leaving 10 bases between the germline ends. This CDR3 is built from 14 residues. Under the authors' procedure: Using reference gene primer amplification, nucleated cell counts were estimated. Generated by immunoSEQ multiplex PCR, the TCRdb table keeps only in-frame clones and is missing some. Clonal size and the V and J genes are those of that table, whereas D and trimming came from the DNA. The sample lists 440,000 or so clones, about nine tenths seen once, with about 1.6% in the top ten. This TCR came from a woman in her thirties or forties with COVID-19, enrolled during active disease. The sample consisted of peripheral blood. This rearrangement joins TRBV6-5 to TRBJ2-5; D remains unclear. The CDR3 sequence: CASSYFIDGETQYF. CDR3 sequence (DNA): TGTGCCAGCAGTTACTTTATAGATGGAGAGACCCAGTACTTC.